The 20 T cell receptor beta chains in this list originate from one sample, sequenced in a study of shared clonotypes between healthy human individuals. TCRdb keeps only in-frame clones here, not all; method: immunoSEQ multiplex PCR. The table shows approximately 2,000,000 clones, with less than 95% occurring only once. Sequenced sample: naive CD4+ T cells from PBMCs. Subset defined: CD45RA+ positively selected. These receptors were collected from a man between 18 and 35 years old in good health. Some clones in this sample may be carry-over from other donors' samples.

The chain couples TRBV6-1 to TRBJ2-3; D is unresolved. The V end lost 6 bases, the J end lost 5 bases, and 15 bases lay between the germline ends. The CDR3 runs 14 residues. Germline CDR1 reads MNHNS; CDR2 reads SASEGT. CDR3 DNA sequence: TGTGCCAGCAGGAGTGAAGCAGCCCGAGATACGCAGTATTTT. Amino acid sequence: CASRSEAARDTQYF.

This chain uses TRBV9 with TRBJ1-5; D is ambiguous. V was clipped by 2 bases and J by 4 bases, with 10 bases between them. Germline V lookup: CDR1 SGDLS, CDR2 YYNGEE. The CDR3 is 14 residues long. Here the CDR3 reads CASSVEPINQPQHF. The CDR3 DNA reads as TGTGCCAGCAGCGTCGAACCAATAAATCAGCCCCAGCATTTT.

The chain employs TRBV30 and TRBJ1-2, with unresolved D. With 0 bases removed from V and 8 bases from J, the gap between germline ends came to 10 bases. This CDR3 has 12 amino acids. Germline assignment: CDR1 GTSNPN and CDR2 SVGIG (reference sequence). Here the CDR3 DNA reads TGTGCCTGGAGTGTATCCCTTGGAGGCTACACCTTC. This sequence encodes CAWSVSLGGYTF.

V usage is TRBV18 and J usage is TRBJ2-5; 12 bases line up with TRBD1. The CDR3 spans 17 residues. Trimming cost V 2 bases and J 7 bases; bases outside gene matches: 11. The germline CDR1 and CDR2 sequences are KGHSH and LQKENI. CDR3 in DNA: TGTGCCAGCTCACCAGTCGGGACAGGGGGCCCCAGGGGGACCCAGTACTTC. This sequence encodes CASSPVGTGGPRGTQYF.

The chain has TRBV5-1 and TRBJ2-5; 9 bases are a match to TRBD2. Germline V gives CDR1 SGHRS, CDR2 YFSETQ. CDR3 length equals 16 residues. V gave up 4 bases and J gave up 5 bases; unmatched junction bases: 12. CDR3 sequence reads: CASSPTQSGRWETQYF. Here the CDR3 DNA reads TGCGCCAGCAGCCCAACTCAAAGCGGGAGGTGGGAGACCCAGTACTTC.

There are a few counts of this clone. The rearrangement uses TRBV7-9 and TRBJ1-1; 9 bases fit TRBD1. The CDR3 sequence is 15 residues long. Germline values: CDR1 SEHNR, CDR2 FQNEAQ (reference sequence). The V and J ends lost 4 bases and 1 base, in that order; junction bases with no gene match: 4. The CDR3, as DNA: TGTGCCAGCAGCTCCCGGGACAGGGCGAACACTGAAGCTTTCTTT. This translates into CASSSRDRANTEAFF.

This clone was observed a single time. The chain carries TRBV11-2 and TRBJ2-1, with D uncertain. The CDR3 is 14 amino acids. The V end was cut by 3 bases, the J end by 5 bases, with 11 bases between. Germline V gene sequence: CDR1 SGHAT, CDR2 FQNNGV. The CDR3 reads CASSFTDGDNEQFF. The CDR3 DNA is TGTGCCAGCAGCTTCACGGACGGCGACAATGAGCAGTTCTTC.

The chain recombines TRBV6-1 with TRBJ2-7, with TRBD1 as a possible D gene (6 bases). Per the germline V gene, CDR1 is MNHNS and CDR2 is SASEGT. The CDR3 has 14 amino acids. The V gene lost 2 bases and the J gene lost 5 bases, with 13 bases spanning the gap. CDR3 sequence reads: CASSERQGPHEQYF. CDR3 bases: TGTGCCAGCAGTGAAAGGCAGGGGCCCCACGAGCAGTACTTC.

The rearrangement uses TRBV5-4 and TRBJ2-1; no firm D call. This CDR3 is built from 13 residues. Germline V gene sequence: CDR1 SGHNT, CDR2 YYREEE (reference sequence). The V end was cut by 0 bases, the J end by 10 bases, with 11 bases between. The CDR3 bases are TGTGCCAGCAGCTTGGCCATGAGTGGGGAGCAGTTCTTC. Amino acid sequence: CASSLAMSGEQFF.

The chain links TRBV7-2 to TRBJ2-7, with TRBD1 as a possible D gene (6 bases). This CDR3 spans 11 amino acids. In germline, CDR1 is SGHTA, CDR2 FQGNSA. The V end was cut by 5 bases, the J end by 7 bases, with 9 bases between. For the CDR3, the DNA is TGTGCCAGCAGCCGCGGACAGGAGCAGTACTTC. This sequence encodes CASSRGQEQYF.

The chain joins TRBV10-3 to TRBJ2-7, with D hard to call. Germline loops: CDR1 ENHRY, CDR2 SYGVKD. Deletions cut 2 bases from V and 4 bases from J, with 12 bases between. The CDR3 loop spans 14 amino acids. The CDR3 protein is CAISEGVLLYEQYF. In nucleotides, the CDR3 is TGTGCCATCAGTGAGGGAGTTCTGCTTTACGAGCAGTACTTC.

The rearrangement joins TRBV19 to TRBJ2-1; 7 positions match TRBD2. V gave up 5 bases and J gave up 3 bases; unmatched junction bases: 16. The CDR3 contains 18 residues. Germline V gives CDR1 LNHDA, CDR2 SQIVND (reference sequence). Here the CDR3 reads CASSYSASGAPSYNEQFF. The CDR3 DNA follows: TGTGCCAGTAGTTATTCGGCTAGCGGAGCCCCCAGCTACAATGAGCAGTTCTTC.

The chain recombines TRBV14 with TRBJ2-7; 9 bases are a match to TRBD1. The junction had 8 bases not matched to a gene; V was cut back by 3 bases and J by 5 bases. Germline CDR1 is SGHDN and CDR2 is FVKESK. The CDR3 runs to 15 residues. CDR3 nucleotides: TGTGCCAGCAGCCAGTTAGACAGGGGGTACAACGAGCAGTACTTC. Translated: CASSQLDRGYNEQYF.

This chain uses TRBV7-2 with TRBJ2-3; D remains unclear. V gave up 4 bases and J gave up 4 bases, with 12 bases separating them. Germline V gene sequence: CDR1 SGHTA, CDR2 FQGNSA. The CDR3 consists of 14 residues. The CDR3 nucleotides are TGTGCCAGCAGCTCAAAGACTTTCGCAGATACGCAGTATTTT. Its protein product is CASSSKTFADTQYF.

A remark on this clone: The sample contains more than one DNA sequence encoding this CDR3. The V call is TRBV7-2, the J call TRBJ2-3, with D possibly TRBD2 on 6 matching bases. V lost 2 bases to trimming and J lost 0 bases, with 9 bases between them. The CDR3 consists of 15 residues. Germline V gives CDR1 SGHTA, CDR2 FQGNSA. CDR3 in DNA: TGTGCCAGCAGCTTAACCAGCGGGAGCACAGATACGCAGTATTTT. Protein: CASSLTSGSTDTQYF.

The CDR3 here is CASRRQGGSLGANVLTF. CDR3 coding DNA: TGTGCCAGCAGGAGACAGGGGGGAAGCCTCGGGGCCAACGTCCTGACTTTC. The chain recombines TRBV28 with TRBJ2-6, with TRBD1 matching 9 bases. Germline lookup yields CDR1 MDHEN and CDR2 SYDVKM. This CDR3 comprises 17 residues. V lost 6 bases, J lost 4 bases, and 10 bases stayed unmatched.

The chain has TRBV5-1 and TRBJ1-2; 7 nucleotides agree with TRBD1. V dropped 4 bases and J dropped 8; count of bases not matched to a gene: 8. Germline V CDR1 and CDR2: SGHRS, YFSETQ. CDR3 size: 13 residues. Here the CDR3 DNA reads TGCGCCAGCAGCCAAGGGACAGACCAAGGCTACACCTTC. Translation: CASSQGTDQGYTF.

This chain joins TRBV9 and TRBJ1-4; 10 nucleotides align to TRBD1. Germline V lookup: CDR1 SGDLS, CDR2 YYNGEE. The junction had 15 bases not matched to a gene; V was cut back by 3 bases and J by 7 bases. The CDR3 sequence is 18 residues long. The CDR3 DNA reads TGTGCCAGCAGCGCCCTCCGGGACAGGGGCTCGTGGGGTGAAAAACTGTTTTTT. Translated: CASSALRDRGSWGEKLFF.

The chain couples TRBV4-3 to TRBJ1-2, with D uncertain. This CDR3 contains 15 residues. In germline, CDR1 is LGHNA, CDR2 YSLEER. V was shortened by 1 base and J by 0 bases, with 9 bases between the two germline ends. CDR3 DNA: TGCGCCAGCAGCCAAGTTTGGGGTGCTAACTATGGCTACACCTTC. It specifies CASSQVWGANYGYTF.

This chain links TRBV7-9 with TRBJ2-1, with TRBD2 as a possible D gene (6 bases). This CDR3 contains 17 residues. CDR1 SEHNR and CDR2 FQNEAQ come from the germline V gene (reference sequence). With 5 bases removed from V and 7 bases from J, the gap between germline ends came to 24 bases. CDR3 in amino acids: CASSPRSGAGPVNEQFF. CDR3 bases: TGTGCCAGCAGCCCCCGGAGTGGAGCGGGCCCCGTGAATGAGCAGTTCTTC.